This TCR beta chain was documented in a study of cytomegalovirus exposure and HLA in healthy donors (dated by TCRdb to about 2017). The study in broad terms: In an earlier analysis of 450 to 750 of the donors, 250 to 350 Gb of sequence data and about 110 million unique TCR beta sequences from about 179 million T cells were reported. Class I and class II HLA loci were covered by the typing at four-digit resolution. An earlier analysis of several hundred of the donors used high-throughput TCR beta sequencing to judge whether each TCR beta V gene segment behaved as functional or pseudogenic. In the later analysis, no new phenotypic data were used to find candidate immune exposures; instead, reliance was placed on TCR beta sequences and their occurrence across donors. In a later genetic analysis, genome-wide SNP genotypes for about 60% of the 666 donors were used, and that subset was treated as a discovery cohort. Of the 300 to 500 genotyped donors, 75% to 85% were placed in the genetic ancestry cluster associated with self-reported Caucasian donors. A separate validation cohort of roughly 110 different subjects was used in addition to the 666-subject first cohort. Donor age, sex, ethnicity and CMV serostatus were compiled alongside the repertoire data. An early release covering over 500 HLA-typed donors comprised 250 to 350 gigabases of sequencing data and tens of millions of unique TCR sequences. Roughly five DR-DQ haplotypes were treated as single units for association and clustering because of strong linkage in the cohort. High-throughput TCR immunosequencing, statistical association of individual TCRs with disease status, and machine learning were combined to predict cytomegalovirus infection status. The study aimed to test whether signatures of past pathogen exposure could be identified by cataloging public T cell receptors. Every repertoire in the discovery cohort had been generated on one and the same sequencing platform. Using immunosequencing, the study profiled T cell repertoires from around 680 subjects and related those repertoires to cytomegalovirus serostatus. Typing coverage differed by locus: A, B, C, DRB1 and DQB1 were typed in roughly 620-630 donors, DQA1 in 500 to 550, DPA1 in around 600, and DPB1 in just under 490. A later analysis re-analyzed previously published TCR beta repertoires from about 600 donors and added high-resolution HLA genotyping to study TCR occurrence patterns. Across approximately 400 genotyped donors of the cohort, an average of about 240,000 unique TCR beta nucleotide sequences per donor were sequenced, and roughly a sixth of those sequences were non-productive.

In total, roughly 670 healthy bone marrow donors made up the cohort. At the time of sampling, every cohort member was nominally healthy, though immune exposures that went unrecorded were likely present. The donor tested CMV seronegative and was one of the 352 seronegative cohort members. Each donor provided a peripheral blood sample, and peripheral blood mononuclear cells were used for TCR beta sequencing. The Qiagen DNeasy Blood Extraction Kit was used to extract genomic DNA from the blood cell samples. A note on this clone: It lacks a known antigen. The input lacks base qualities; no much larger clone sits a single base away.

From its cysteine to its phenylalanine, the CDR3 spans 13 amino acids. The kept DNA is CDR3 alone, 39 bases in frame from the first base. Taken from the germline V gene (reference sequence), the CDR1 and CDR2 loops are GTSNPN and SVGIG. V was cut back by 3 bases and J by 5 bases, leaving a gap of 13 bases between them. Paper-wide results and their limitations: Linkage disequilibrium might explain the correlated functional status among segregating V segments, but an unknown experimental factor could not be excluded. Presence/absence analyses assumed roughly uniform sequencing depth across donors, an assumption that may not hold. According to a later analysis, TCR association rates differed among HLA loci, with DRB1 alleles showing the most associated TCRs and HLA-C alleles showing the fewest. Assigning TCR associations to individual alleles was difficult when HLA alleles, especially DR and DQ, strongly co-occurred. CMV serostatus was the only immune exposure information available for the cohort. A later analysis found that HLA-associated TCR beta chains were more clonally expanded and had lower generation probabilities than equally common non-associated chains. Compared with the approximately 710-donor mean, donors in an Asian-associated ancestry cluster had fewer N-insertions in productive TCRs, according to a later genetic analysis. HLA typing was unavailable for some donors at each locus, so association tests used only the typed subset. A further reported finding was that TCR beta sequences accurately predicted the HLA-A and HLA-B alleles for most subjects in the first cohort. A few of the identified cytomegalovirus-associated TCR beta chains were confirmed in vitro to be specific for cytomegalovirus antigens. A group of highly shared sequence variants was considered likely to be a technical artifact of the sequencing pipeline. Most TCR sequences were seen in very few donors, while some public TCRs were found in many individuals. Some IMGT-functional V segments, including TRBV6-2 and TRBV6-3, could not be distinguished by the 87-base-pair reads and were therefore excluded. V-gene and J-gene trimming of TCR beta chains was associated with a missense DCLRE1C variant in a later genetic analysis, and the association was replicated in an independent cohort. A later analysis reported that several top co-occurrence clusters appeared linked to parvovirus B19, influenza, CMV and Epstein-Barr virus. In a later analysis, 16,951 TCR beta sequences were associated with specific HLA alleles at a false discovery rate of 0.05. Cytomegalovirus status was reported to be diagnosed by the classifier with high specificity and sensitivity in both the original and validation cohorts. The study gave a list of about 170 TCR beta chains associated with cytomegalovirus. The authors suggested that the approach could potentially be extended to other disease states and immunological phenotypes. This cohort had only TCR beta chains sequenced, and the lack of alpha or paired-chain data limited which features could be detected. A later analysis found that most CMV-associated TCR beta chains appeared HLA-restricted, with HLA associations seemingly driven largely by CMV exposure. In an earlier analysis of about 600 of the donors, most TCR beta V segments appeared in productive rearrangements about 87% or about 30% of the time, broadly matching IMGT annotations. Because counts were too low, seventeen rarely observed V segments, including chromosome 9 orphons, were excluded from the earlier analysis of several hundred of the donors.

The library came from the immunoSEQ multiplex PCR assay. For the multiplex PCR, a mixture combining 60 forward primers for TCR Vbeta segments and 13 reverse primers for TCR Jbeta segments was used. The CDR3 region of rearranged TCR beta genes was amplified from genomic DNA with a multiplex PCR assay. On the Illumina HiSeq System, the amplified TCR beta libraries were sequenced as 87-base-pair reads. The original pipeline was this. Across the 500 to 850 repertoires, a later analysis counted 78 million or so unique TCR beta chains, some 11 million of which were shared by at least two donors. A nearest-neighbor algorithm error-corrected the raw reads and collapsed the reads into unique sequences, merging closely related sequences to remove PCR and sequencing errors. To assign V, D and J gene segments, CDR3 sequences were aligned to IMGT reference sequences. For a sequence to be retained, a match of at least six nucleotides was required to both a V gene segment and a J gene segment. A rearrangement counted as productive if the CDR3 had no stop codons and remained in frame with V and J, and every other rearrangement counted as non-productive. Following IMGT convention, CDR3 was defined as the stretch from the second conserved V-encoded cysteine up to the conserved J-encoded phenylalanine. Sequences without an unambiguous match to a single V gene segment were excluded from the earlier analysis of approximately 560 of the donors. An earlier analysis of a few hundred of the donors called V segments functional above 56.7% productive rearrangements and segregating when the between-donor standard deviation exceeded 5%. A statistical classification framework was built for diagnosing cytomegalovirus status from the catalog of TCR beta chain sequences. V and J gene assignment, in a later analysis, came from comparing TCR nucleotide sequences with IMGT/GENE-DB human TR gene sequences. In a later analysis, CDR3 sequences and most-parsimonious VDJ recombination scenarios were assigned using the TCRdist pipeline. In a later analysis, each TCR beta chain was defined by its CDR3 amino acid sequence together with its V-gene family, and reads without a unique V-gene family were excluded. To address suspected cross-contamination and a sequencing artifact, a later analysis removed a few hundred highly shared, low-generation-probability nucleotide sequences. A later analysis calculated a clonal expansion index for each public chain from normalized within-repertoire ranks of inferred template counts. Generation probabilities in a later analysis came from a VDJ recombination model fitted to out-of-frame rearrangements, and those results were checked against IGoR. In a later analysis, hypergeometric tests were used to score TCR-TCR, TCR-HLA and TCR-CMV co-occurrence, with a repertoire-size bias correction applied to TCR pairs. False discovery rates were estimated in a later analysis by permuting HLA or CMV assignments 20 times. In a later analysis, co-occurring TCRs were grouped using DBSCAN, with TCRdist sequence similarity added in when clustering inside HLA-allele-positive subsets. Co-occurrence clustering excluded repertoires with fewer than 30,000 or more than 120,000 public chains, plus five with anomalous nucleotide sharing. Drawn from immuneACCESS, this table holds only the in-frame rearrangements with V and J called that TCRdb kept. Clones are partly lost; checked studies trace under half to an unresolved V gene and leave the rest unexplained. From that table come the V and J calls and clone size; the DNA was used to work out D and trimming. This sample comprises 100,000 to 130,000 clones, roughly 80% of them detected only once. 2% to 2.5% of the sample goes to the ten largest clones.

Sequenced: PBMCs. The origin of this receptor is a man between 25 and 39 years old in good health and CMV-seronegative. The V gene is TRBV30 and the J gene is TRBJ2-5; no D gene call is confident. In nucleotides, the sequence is TGTGCCTGGAGGAGAGAAGCGCTGGAGACCCAGTACTTC. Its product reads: CAWRREALETQYF.